A single sample is the source of the 14 T cell receptor beta chains below, sequenced in a study of cytomegalovirus exposure and HLA in healthy donors. PCR used 60 Vbeta primers and 13 Jbeta primers. Sequencing used immunoSEQ multiplex PCR; TCRdb keeps in-frame clones, though not all of them. Of around 130,000 clones in the sample, approximately 80% are singletons; the top ten hold 1%. Sequencing used PBMCs. The source is a man aged 35-49 years in good health and CMV-seronegative.

The chain uses TRBV5-1 and TRBJ1-4, with no clear D. Germline CDR1 reads SGHRS; CDR2 reads YFSETQ. V was clipped by 3 bases and J by 4 bases, with 10 bases between them. The length of the CDR3 is 14 residues. CDR3 residues: CASSSGSINEKLFF. DNA for the CDR3: TGCGCCAGCAGCTCCGGGAGCATTAATGAAAAACTGTTTTTT.

This clone was detected only once. V and J are TRBV28 and TRBJ2-3; D is possibly TRBD1 (5 bases). This CDR3 contains 16 residues. The V gene lost 5 bases and the J gene lost 3 bases, with 18 bases spanning the gap. The germline V gene encodes CDR1 MDHEN and CDR2 SYDVKM. As DNA, the CDR3 is TGTGCCAGCAGTCTGTGGGTGGCGGCAGGGACAGATACGCAGTATTTT. It encodes CASSLWVAAGTDTQYF.

J is TRBJ1-1 and V is TRBV25-1; 10 bases line up with TRBD1. The germline V gene encodes CDR1 MGHDK and CDR2 SYGVNS. Trimming cost V 4 bases and J 6 bases; bases outside gene matches: 2. The CDR3 spans 13 residues. The CDR3, as DNA: TGTGCCAGCAGTGGACAGGGGGCAGCTGAAGCTTTCTTT. It yields the protein CASSGQGAAEAFF.

This clone was seen a single time. The CDR3 loop reads CASSLGQGAFNEQFF. Written as DNA, the CDR3 is TGTGCCAGCAGCCTCGGACAGGGGGCCTTCAATGAGCAGTTCTTC. This chain uses TRBV7-3 with TRBJ2-1; 11 bases agree with TRBD1. There are 15 residues in the CDR3. V was pared by 5 bases and J by 6 bases, with 6 bases of the junction left unmatched. Looked up from germline, CDR1 is SGHTA and CDR2 is FQGTGA.

The chain joins TRBV19 to TRBJ2-2, with a possible D match to TRBD2 (5 bases). The CDR3 is made up of 15 amino acids. Germline V gene lookup returns CDR1 LNHDA and CDR2 SQIVND (reference sequence). V was trimmed by 7 bases and J by 0 bases, leaving 12 bases between them. The CDR3 DNA sequence: TGTGCCAGTACGCGGGTAACCGCGAACACCGGGGAGCTGTTTTTT. This translates into CASTRVTANTGELFF.

The chain uses TRBV27 and TRBJ2-5, with 10 bases fitting TRBD2. V shed 4 bases and J 5 bases; nucleotides not matched to a gene: 10. This CDR3 spans 16 amino acids. In germline, CDR1 is MNHEY, CDR2 SMNVEV (reference sequence). CDR3 coding DNA: TGTGCCAGCAGTTCGCCAGCGGGGGGGCCGTGGGAGACCCAGTACTTC. It codes for CASSSPAGGPWETQYF.

The chain carries TRBV9 and TRBJ1-2; no definite D call. The CDR3 has 14 amino acids. The germline V and J ends were trimmed by 0 bases and 4 bases, with 10 bases remaining between them. Germline V lookup: CDR1 SGDLS, CDR2 YYNGEE. CDR3 region: CASSVGVASYGYTF. DNA for the CDR3: TGTGCCAGCAGCGTAGGAGTAGCAAGCTATGGCTACACCTTC.

CDR3 region: CASSPIAGGPREQYF. In nucleotides, the CDR3 is TGCGCCAGCAGCCCCATAGCGGGAGGGCCTCGTGAGCAGTACTTC. The V gene is TRBV5-1, the J gene TRBJ2-7; TRBD2 matches at 11 bases. V lost 4 bases to trimming and J lost 7 bases; unmatched junction nucleotides: 10. Germline CDR1 is SGHRS and CDR2 is YFSETQ. The CDR3 loop spans 15 amino acids.

The chain joins TRBV5-6 to TRBJ2-6, with a weak D call TRBD2 (6 bases). CDR1 and CDR2 from the germline V gene are SGHDT and YYEEEE. V lost 2 bases and J lost 2, with 14 bases in between. This CDR3 has 17 residues. CDR3: CASSLGGVLAGANVLTF. The CDR3 DNA is TGTGCCAGCAGCTTAGGAGGGGTTTTGGCTGGGGCCAACGTCCTGACTTTC.

The rearrangement uses TRBV5-1 and TRBJ1-3, with D possibly being TRBD1 (5 bases). This CDR3 is built from 15 residues. Germline V gene lookup returns CDR1 SGHRS and CDR2 YFSETQ. V was cut by 5 bases and J by 4 bases, with 16 bases left in between. The CDR3 coding sequence is TGCGCCAGCAGAATGGATCGGGCAGGGGGAAACACCATATATTTT. Translated: CASRMDRAGGNTIYF.

A few counts support this clone. The V gene is TRBV6-1, the J gene TRBJ2-1, with D tentatively TRBD1 (6 bases). With 10 bases removed from V and 5 bases from J, the gap between germline ends came to 21 bases. The CDR3 is made up of 15 amino acids. Germline CDR1 reads MNHNS; CDR2 reads SASEGT. CDR3 DNA: TGTGCCACCCACCCCAACAGGGTAGGTGACAATGAGCAGTTCTTC. This gives the protein CATHPNRVGDNEQFF.

V usage is TRBV19 and J usage is TRBJ2-7, with D perhaps matching TRBD2 (6 bases). The germline V gene encodes CDR1 LNHDA and CDR2 SQIVND (reference sequence). V was clipped by 5 bases and J by 7 bases, with 9 bases between them. The CDR3 is 11 amino acids. The CDR3 reads CASSGTREQYF. For the CDR3, the DNA is TGTGCCAGTAGTGGGACTCGGGAGCAGTACTTC.

This clone was seen only once. The rearrangement joins TRBV6-5 to TRBJ2-3, with 8 bases that match TRBD1. CDR3 length equals 14 residues. Germline CDR1 is MNHEY and CDR2 is SVGAGI. Trimming cost V 7 bases and J 3 bases; bases outside gene matches: 6. CDR3 protein: CASKPGQATDTQYF. CDR3 coding DNA: TGTGCCAGCAAGCCGGGACAGGCGACAGATACGCAGTATTTT.

This clone was seen more than once but under ten times. The chain links TRBV18 to TRBJ1-4; TRBD1 might be the D (5 bases). Germline V lookup: CDR1 KGHSH, CDR2 LQKENI. V lost 6 bases and J lost 3, with 14 bases in between. The CDR3 is made up of 15 amino acids. The CDR3 is CASSAGQLANEKLFF. DNA of the CDR3: TGTGCCAGCTCGGCCGGACAACTTGCTAATGAAAAACTGTTTTTT.